Listed here is a single TCR beta chain. What this receptor recognizes is not known. No much larger clone is present one base from it, and per-base qualities are unavailable. High-throughput TCR beta sequencing profiled peripheral blood CD8+ and CD4+ T cells from healthy donors, Susac syndrome patients and multiple sclerosis patients. Susac syndrome patients met recently defined diagnostic criteria for definite or probable disease. Bulk CD8+ and CD4+ T cells were purified by magnetic negative isolation, while CD8+ TEMRA cells were enriched using FACS. Blood was collected in EDTA tubes and processed within 24 hours, with PBMCs isolated through density gradient centrifugation. PBMCs intended for TCR sequencing were cryopreserved in liquid nitrogen and thawed later in a water bath at 37 degrees C. The sorted or isolated CD4+, CD8+ and CD8+ TEMRA cells had a purity of 90% or higher. The data originate from a study of CD8 T cells in Susac syndrome (dated by TCRdb to between 2018 and 2021). For context, the study as a whole: Among the Susac syndrome patients who were sequenced, clinically active disease was present in over 5 and clinical remission was observed in eight. At blood withdrawal, Susac syndrome patients were either therapy-naive, taking corticosteroids (in some cases with IVIg as well), or taking IVIg alone. Repertoire sequencing was used to test whether CD8+ T cell activation and differentiation in Susac syndrome was antigen driven.

What the study reported, not specific to this receptor: The study acknowledged that relatively few individuals were included in the TCR sequencing and HLA analysis. The CD4+ T cell repertoire of patients with Susac syndrome showed no detectable clonal expansion.

RNA was extracted using the RNeasy kit, and roughly 0.45 to 1 microgram was reverse transcribed with random hexamers. The immunoSEQ multiplex PCR assay, which covers 54 Vbeta and 13 Jbeta segments, was used to amplify TCR beta CDR3 regions. To correct PCR amplification bias, a synthetic template baseline was used for both primer optimization and computational correction. In the paper's pipeline: Reads were annotated to V, D and J genes per IMGT and analyzed with immunoSEQ Analyzer, keeping only productive sequences. To calculate clonality, Shannon entropy was normalized by log2 of the number of productive unique sequences and then subtracted from one. For each patient and control, public and private clones were evaluated within the 100 most prevalent clones. Susac-specific clones were defined as absent from healthy and MS cohorts, 1052 published viral clones and other ImmuneACCESS disease sequences. TCRdb reran the public reads through fastp at Q25 and MiXCR, keeping productive beta chains. CDR3 protein sequences are deduplicated, and each keeps its most common genes and DNA. These V and J calls originate from TCRdb's pipeline instead of the authors' own analysis. The sample table lists under 150,000 distinct CDR3 sequences, around 95% of them with a count of one. The ten most abundant clones make up around 0.15% of the sample.

Sequencing used CD4+ T cells from PBMCs. This TCR was recovered from a human donor with Susac syndrome.

The CDR3 reads as follows: CSVNLSGGASDTQYF. The bases are TGCAGCGTCAACCTAAGCGGGGGGGCCTCAGATACGCAGTATTTT. The receptor chain draws on TRBV29-1 and TRBJ2-3, and TRBD2 matches 10 of the central bases. Ends trimmed: V by 6 bases, J by 4 bases; bases unmatched to a gene: 10. As encoded in the germline V gene, CDR1 is SQVTM while CDR2 is ANQGSEA. The CDR3, cysteine through phenylalanine, is 15 amino acids long. Only CDR3 DNA is held: 45 bases, read in frame from base 1.